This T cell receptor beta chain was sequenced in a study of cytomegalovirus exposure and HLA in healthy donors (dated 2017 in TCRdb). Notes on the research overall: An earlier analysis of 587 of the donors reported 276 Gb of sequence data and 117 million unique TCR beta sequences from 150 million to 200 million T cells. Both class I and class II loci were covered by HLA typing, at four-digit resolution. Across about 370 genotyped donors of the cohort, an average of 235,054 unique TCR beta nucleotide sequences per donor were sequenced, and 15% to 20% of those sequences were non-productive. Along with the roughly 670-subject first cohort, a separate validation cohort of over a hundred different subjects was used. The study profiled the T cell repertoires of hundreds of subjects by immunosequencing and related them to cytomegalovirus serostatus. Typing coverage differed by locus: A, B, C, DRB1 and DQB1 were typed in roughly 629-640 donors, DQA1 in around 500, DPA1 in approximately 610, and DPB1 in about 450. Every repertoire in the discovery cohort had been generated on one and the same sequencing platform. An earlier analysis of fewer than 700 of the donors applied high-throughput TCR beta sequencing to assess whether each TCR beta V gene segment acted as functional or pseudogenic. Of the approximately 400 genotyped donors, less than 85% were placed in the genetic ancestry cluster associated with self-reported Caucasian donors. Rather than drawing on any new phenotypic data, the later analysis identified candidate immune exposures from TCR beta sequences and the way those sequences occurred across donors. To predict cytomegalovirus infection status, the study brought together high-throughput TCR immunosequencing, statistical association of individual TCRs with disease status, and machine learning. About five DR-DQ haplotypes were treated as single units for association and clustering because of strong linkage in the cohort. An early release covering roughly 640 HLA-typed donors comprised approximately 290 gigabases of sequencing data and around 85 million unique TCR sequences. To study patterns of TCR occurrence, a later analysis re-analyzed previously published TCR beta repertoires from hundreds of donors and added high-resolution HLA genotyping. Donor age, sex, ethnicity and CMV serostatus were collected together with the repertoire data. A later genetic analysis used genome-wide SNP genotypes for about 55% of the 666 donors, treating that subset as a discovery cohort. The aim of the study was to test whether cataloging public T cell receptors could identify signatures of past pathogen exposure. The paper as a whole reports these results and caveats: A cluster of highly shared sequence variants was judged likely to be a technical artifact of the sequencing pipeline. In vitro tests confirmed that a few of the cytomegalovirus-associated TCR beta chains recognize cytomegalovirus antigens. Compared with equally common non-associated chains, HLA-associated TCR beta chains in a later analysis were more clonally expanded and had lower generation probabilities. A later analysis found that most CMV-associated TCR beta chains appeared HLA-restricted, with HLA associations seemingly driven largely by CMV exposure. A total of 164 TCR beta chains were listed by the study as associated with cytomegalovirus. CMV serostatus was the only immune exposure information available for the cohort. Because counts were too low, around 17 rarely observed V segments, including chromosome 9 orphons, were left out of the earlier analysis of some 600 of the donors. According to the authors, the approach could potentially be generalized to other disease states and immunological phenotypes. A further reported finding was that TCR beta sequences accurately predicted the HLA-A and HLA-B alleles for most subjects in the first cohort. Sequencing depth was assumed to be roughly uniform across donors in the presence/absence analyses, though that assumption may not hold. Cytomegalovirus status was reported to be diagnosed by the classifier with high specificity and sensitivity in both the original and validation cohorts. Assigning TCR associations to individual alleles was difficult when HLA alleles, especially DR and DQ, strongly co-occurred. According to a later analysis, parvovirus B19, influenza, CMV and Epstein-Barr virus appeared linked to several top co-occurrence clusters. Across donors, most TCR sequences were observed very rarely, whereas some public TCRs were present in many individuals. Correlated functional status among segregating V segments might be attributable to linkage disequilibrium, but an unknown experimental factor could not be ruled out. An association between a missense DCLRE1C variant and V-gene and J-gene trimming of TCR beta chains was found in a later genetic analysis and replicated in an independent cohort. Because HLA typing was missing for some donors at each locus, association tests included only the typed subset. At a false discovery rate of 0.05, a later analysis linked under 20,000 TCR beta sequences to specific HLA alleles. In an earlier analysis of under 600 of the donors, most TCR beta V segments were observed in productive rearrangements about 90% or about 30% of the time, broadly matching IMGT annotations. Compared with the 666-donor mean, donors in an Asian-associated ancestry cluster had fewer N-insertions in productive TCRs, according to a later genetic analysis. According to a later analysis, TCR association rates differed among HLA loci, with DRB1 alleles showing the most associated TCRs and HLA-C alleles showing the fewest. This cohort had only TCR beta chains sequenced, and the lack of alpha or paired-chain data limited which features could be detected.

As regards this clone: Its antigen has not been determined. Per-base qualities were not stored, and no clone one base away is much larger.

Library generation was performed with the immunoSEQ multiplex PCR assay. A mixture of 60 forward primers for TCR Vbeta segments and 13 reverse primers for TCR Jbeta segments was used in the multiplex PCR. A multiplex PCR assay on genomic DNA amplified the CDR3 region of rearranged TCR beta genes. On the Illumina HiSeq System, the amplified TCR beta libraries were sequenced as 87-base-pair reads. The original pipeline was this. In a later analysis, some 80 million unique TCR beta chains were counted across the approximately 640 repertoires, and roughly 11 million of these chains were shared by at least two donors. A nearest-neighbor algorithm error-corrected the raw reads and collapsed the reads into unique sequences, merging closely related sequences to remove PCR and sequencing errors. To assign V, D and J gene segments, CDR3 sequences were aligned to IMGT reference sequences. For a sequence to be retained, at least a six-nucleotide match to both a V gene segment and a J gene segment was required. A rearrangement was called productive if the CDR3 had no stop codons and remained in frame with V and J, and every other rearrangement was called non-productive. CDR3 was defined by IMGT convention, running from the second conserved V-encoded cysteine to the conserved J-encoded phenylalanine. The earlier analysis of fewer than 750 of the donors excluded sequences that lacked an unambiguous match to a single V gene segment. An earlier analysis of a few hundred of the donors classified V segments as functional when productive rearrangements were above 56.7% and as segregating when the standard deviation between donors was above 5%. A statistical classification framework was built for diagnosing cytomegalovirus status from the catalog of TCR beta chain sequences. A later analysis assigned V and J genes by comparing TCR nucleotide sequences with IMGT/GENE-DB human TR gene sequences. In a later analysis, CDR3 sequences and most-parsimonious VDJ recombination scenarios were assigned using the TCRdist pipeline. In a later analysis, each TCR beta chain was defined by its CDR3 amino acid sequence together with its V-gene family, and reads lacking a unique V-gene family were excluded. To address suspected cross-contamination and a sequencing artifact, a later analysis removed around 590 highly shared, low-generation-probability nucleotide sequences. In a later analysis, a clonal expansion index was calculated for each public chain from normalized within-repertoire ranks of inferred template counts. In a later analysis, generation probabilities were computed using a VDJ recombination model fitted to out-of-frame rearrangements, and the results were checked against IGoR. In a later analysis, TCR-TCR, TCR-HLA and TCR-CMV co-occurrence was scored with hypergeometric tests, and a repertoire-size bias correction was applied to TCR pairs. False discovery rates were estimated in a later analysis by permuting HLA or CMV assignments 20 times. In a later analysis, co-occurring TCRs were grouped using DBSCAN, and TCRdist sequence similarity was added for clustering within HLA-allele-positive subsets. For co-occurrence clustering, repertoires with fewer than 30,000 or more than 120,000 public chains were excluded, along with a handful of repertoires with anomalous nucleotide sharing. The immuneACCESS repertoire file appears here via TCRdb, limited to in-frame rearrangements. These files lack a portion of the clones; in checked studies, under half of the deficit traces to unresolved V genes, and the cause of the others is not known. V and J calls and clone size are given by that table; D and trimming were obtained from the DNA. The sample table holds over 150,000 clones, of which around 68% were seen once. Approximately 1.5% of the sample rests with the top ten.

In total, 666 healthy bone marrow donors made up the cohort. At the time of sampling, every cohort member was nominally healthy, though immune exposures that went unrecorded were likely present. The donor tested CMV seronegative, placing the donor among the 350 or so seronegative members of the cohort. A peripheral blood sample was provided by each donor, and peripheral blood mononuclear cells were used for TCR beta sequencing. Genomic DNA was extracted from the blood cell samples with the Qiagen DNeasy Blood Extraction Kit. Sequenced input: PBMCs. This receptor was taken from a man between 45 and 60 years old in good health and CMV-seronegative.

This receptor carries the CDR3 CASSLQQGGTKNIQYF. The base sequence is TGTGCCAGCAGCTTACAACAAGGGGGAACCAAAAACATTCAGTACTTC. The rearranged chain carries TRBV7-9 and TRBJ2-4; TRBD1 is possibly the D segment (6 matching bases). CDR3 length: 16 amino acids, cysteine to phenylalanine. Of the read, only the CDR3 DNA is kept; its 48 bases are in frame from base 1. CDR1 SEHNR and CDR2 FQNEAQ were looked up in the germline V gene (reference sequence). V loses 2 bases of germline sequence and J loses 2 bases, and the interval between the two ends is 13 bases. The reference TRBV7-9 and TRBJ2-4 proteins fill in what lies around the CDR3, so the full variable domain reads DTGVSQNPRHKITKRGQNVTFRCDPISEHNRLYWYRQTLGQGPEFLTYFQNEAQLEKSRLLSDRFSAERPKGSFSTLEIQRTEQGDSAMYLCASSLQQGGTKNIQYFGAGTRLSVL.